This T cell receptor beta chain was identified in a study of blood T cell repertoires in COVID-19. Study details: Collection of acute and convalescent COVID-19 samples took place in the United States, Italy and Spain.

This CDR3 spans 18 amino acids. V shed 3 bases and J 0 bases; nucleotides not matched to a gene: 12. Germline V gene sequence: CDR1 SGHKS, CDR2 YYEKEE (reference sequence). Authors' data handling: Estimation of nucleated cell counts was performed using reference gene primer amplification. Clones were read by immunoSEQ multiplex PCR, and TCRdb kept only the in-frame ones, dropping some. Clonal size and the V and J genes are those of that table, whereas D and trimming came from the DNA. The sample includes about 33,000 clones, about 86% of them seen just once. Sequenced sample: peripheral blood. The receptor was isolated from a human donor in a cohort sampled during active COVID-19. The V and J genes are TRBV5-5 and TRBJ2-3; 8 bases fit TRBD2. The CDR3 protein is CASSYRGGTPTSTDTQYF. CDR3 nucleotides: TGTGCCAGCAGCTATCGCGGGGGGACCCCAACTAGCACAGATACGCAGTATTTT.